This T cell receptor beta chain was sequenced in a study of T cell responses to AZD1222 COVID-19 vaccine. Study-wide findings and caveats: Baseline seropositives among AZD1222 recipients totaled only 5 to 7. Repertoire sampling was restricted to post-peak T cell response timepoints. Spike-wide vaccine-associated CD4 TCRs dominated at 160-218 and 743-854.

The CDR3 is made up of 10 amino acids. Notes on this clone: The antigen remains undetermined.

Here immunoSEQ multiplex PCR was the method, and the copy in TCRdb shows in-frame clones only, minus some. The repertoire includes roughly 100,000 clones, 86% of them detected once, and roughly 3.3% sits in the top ten. The sample in question was peripheral blood, obtained 28 days after the second dose of the MenACWY control vaccine. The TCR was taken from an adult who received the MenACWY meningococcal vaccine as a control. The V gene is TRBV21-1, the J gene TRBJ1-5. TRBV21-1 counts as a pseudogene. The CDR3 DNA follows: TGTGCCAGCAAAAGGCAGCCCCAGCATTTT. Encoded protein: CASKRQPQHF.